What follows describes a single TCR beta chain. Antigen: not known. These data are taken from a study of cytomegalovirus exposure and HLA in healthy donors. Study-wide findings and caveats: A subsequent analysis found that TCR clusters from the first cohort also tended to co-occur in the 90 to 150 validation repertoires, with approximately 95% of cluster scores above 0.

The repertoire was sequenced with immunoSEQ multiplex PCR; TCRdb's copy has only in-frame clones and lacks some. The sample has about 220,000 clones, around 88% seen once; the top ten hold roughly 3%. This CDR3 contains 15 residues. Trimming left V 3 bases short and J 2 bases short, with 14 bases between. CDR1 and CDR2 (germline): MDHEN, SYDVKM. What was sequenced was PBMCs. This sequence joins TRBV28 and TRBJ2-7, with D unclear. The receptor comes from a woman aged 18-29 years in good health and CMV-seronegative. The CDR3 reads CASSFSSGFPYEQYF. CDR3 DNA sequence: TGTGCCAGCAGTTTCTCCTCCGGGTTTCCCTACGAGCAGTACTTC. Based on the CDR3 plus reference TRBV28 and TRBJ2-7, the full variable domain is DVKVTQSSRYLVKRTGEKVFLECVQDMDHENMFWYRQDPGLGLRLIYFSYDVKMKEKGDIPEGYSVSREKKERFSLILESASTNQTSMYLCASSFSSGFPYEQYFGPGTRLTVT.